These T cell receptor beta chains were read from a single sample in a study of tumor and adjacent non-tumor tissue in lung cancer. TCRdb called the multiplex PCR reads again in MiXCR, with one record for every CDR3 protein. The table lists some 80,000 distinct CDR3 sequences, less than 85% of them singletons. The sequenced material came from distant non-tumor lung tissue. All receptors derive from a man aged 65 to 85 with non-small cell lung cancer. Both conserved end residues are part of each CDR3. The D gene is left open where the match is weak. Some rows have no size entry. The others give once, few or many, or a class for an expanded clone.

d_call j_call clone_size v_call cdr3_nt cdr3_aa
TRBD2 TRBJ2-7 many TRBV4-1 TGCGCCAGCCGGACACTAGCGGGAGAGGGGGACGAGCAGTACTTC CASRTLAGEGDEQYF
. TRBJ1-1 . TRBV5-4 TGTGGCAGCAGCGGCAGTATAAACACTGAAGCTTTCTTT CGSSGSINTEAFF
. TRBJ1-2 . TRBV29-1 TGCAACGTTTGGATGGACTGTACGACCTTC CNVWMDCTTF
. TRBJ1-6 . TRBV5-4 TGTGCCAGCAACTTGCCTCCACAGGGATCACCCCTCCACTTT CASNLPPQGSPLHF
. TRBJ2-5 . TRBV12-3/TRBV12-4 TGTGCCAGCAGTTTCCAAGAGACCCAGAACTTC CASSFQETQNF
TRBD1 TRBJ1-1 . TRBV6-5 TGCGCCGCCTCTTGGACAGGGAAAGCTGAAGCTTTCTTT CAASWTGKAEAFF
. TRBJ1-5 few TRBV6-1 TGTGCCAGCAGTAGAGGGAGTGGTAGCAATCAGCCCCAGCATTTT CASSRGSGSNQPQHF
TRBD1 TRBJ2-7 . TRBV20-1 TGCGGCGTGGACAGGGGACACGAGCAGTACTTC CGVDRGHEQYF
TRBD1 TRBJ1-1 . TRBV6-2/TRBV6-3 TGTGCCAGTAATATGAGACAGGGGACGAACACTGAAGCTTGCTTT CASNMRQGTNTEACF
TRBD2 TRBJ2-7 many TRBV20-1 TGCAGTGCTAGAGTACTAGCGGGGCCCGAGCAGTACTTC CSARVLAGPEQYF
TRBD2 TRBJ2-3 once TRBV6-6 TGTGCCAGAAGCTACTTTGATTGGCGGGAGGCCTATAGCACAGATACGCAGTATTTT CARSYFDWREAYSTDTQYF
. TRBJ1-1 . TRBV11-2 TGTGCCAGCAGCCTAGCGGTGATGTGGATGAACACTGAAGCTTTCTTT CASSLAVMWMNTEAFF
. TRBJ2-5 once TRBV29-1 TGCATTGCCAAGCCCTACCTCCAGACAGGTCAAGAGAGCCAGTACTTC CIAKPYLQTGQESQYF
TRBD2 TRBJ2-5 many TRBV14 TGTGCCAGCAGCCGAGGTTCGGGTAGCGGGACCCCCCAAGAGACCCAGTACTTC CASSRGSGSGTPQETQYF
TRBD2 TRBJ2-7 . TRBV11-1 TGTGCCAGCAGCTTAACAAGCGGGAAAGCCTACATGCAGTACTTC CASSLTSGKAYMQYF
. TRBJ2-1 . TRBV4-2 TGTGCCAGCAGCCAAGTGCACGGGAGCGACAATGAGCAATTCTTC CASSQVHGSDNEQFF
. TRBJ1-2 . TRBV29-1 TGCAACGTTGTCCCCCATCAATCCTCGGGGGAAGATGGCTACACCTTC CNVVPHQSSGEDGYTF
. TRBJ2-5 . TRBV6-1 TGTGTTAGCAGTGAGACAGGGAGGGAGACCCAGTACTTC CVSSETGRETQYF
. TRBJ1-6 . TRBV28 TGTGCCAGCAGTCCTACCTGGCAGTTTTATCATAACTTTGATAATTCAGCCCCCCACTTT CASSPTWQFYHNFDNSAPHF
. TRBJ2-6 many TRBV5-5 TGTGCCAGCAGCTTGATGGGGGGCCCAAGCTCTGGGGCCAACGTCCTGACTTTC CASSLMGGPSSGANVLTF
. TRBJ2-3 . TRBV5-1 TGCGCCAGCAGCTTCTCCGCGGACACAGATACGCAGTATTTT CASSFSADTDTQYF
. TRBJ1-6 few TRBV4-1 TGCGCCAGCAGCCATCTTCGACAGGACGGCAATTCACCCCTCCGGTTT CASSHLRQDGNSPLRF
. TRBJ2-7 . TRBV6-2/TRBV6-3 TGTGCCAGGAGCCAGACAAGGGGTAGCTCCTACGAGCAGTACTTC CARSQTRGSSYEQYF
TRBD2 TRBJ2-7 . TRBV4-1 TGCACCAGCAGCCGGAGACTAGCGGGAGAGGGGAACGAGCAGTACTTC CTSSRRLAGEGNEQYF
. TRBJ1-6 . TRBV12-5 TGTTGCAGTGGGAAAACCGTAAGCAGGGATAATTCACCCCTCCACTTT CCSGKTVSRDNSPLHF
TRBD1 TRBJ2-6 . TRBV6-5 TGTGCCAGCAATTCCGGGACAGGAGGCTCTGGGGTCAACGTCCTGACTTTC CASNSGTGGSGVNVLTF
. TRBJ1-1 . TRBV29-1 TGCAGCGCACGGGACCAGGGCCTCGAAGATTTCTTT CSARDQGLEDFF
. TRBJ2-5 . TRBV6-5 TGTGCCAGCAGTTACAGGGGGAGCGAGACCCAGTACTTC CASSYRGSETQYF
. TRBJ2-1 . TRBV11-2 TGTGCCAGAAGGGAACGGGCCAGAGCATGGGAGCAGTTCTTC CARRERARAWEQFF
. TRBJ2-2 . TRBV11-2 TGCGCCAGCAGCTTAGTGGGCACAGGGGTTGCCCGGGAGCTGTTCTTC CASSLVGTGVARELFF